These 13 T cell receptor beta chains originate from one sample sequenced in a study of OX40 agonist ivuxolimab in advanced cancers. The table came from immunoSEQ multiplex PCR; TCRdb's copy has only in-frame clones and leaves some out. The table has 65,000 to 95,000 clones, about nine tenths seen once; the top ten hold approximately 6.2%. The starting material was CD4+ or CD8+ T cells sorted from blood, obtained in a trial of the OX40 agonist ivuxolimab. The receptor source for this set is an adult with an advanced solid tumor such as melanoma, head and neck, liver or kidney cancer.

The CDR3 protein is CSATIKNEQYF. The CDR3 nucleotides are TGCAGTGCTACCATAAAGAACGAGCAGTACTTC. The chain carries TRBV20-1 and TRBJ2-7; D not certain. Germline CDR1 reads DFQATT; CDR2 reads SNEGSKA (reference sequence). V was shortened by 4 bases and J by 5 bases, with 9 bases between the two germline ends. The CDR3 is 11 amino acids.

This rearrangement joins TRBV4-3 to TRBJ1-1; no clear D gene. CDR1 LGHNA and CDR2 YSLEER come from the germline V gene. V was clipped by 5 bases and J by 5 bases, with 21 bases between them. The CDR3 is made up of 16 amino acids. The CDR3 DNA reads TGCGCCAGCAGCGGAAGTGGGAGTGTCTTCTCGACTGAAGCTTTCTTT. Translating gives CASSGSGSVFSTEAFF.

The CDR3 here is CASSFRQGRTDTQYF. CDR3 nucleotides: TGTGCCAGCAGCTTTAGGCAGGGGAGGACAGATACGCAGTATTTT. V is TRBV28 and J is TRBJ2-3; D possibly uses TRBD1 or TRBD2 (6 bases each). There are 15 residues in the CDR3. Between the trimmed V and J ends, which lost 6 bases and 3 bases, there was a span of 16 bases. Germline assignment: CDR1 MDHEN and CDR2 SYDVKM. The full variable domain, with the rest looked up from reference TRBV28 and TRBJ2-3, is DVKVTQSSRYLVKRTGEKVFLECVQDMDHENMFWYRQDPGLGLRLIYFSYDVKMKEKGDIPEGYSVSREKKERFSLILESASTNQTSMYLCASSFRQGRTDTQYFGPGTRLTVL.

The chain employs TRBV15 and TRBJ1-2; no reliable D call. V lost 1 base and J lost 1, with 13 bases in between. The CDR3 has 16 amino acids. The germline V gene encodes CDR1 LNHNV and CDR2 YYDKDF (reference sequence). In DNA, the CDR3 is TGTGCCACCAGCAGAGTGGGCACCTCCCTTAACTATGGCTACACCTTC. It yields the protein CATSRVGTSLNYGYTF.

This clone was seen only a few times. V gene TRBV6-5 combines with J gene TRBJ1-6; D remains ambiguous. CDR1 MNHEY and CDR2 SVGAGI come from the germline V gene. The CDR3 totals 13 residues. The V end lost 5 bases, the J end lost 3 bases, and 5 bases lay between the germline ends. CDR3 nucleotides: TGTGCCAGCAGTGCAGACTATAATTCACCCCTCCACTTT. Translation: CASSADYNSPLHF.

The chain is built from TRBV28 and TRBJ1-2; unclear D gene. The CDR3 has 14 residues. Germline values: CDR1 MDHEN, CDR2 SYDVKM. Between the trimmed V and J ends, which lost 5 bases and 3 bases, there was a span of 13 bases. CDR3 in DNA: TGTGCCAGCAGTCAAGTGGGCCGGGACTATGGCTACACCTTC. This sequence encodes CASSQVGRDYGYTF.

V is TRBV27 and J is TRBJ1-1, with no clear D. The germline V and J ends were trimmed by 0 bases and 1 base, with 9 bases remaining between them. Germline assignment: CDR1 MNHEY and CDR2 SMNVEV (reference sequence). CDR3 length: 15 amino acids. The CDR3 bases are TGTGCCAGCAGTTTATCGGTTCTTAGGAACACTGAAGCTTTCTTT. Protein sequence: CASSLSVLRNTEAFF.

The CDR3 DNA follows: TGTGCCAGTAGTATAGGGCCAGGGCAGGAGACCCAGTACTTC. This gives the protein CASSIGPGQETQYF. This chain connects TRBV19 to TRBJ2-5; D might be TRBD1 (5 bases). Per germline, CDR1 LNHDA and CDR2 SQIVND (reference sequence). Deletions cut 1 base from V and 5 bases from J, with 11 bases between. CDR3 size: 14 residues.

The chain carries TRBV2 and TRBJ2-7, with 8 positions matching TRBD2. With 5 bases clipped from V and 3 bases from J, the junction kept 9 bases outside the gene matches. The CDR3 consists of 15 residues. Germline lookup yields CDR1 SNHLY and CDR2 FYNNEI. CDR3 amino acids: CASSRTGTRDYEQYF. CDR3 nucleotide sequence: TGTGCCAGCAGTCGGACCGGGACTAGAGACTACGAGCAGTACTTC.

The V call is TRBV7-2, the J call TRBJ1-1; D unresolved. The ends were cut back, 5 bases at V and 0 bases at J, with 7 bases in the middle. CDR3 length equals 13 residues. Per the germline V gene, CDR1 is SGHTA and CDR2 is FQGNSA. The CDR3 nucleotides are TGTGCCAGCAGCCCAAGGATGAACACTGAAGCTTTCTTT. Amino acid sequence: CASSPRMNTEAFF.

The chain uses TRBV9 and TRBJ2-6, with TRBD2 matching over 10 bases. The V gene end was trimmed by 1 base and the J gene end by 3 bases; junction bases not matched to a gene: 4. This CDR3 is 17 amino acids long. CDR1 is SGDLS, CDR2 YYNGEE, per germline. The CDR3 nucleotides are TGTGCCAGCAGCGTATCTAGCGGGAGATATGGGGCCAACGTCCTGACTTTC. This codes for CASSVSSGRYGANVLTF.

This rearrangement joins TRBV19 to TRBJ2-1; D may match TRBD1 or TRBD2 (6 bases each). Germline assignment: CDR1 LNHDA and CDR2 SQIVND (reference sequence). The CDR3 contains 13 residues. V was cut by 5 bases and J by 7 bases, with 12 bases left in between. CDR3 residues: CASSFQGRNEQFF. For the CDR3, the DNA is TGTGCCAGTAGTTTTCAGGGGAGGAATGAGCAGTTCTTC.

The V gene is TRBV10-2, the J gene TRBJ2-1, with 12 nucleotides matching TRBD2. The CDR3 consists of 15 residues. V shed 5 bases and J 10 bases; nucleotides not matched to a gene: 9. Per the germline V gene, CDR1 is WSHSY and CDR2 is SAAADI. CDR3 DNA: TGCGCCAGCAGTCGTTCTAGCGGGGGGGCGTGGGAGCAGTTCTTC. It yields the protein CASSRSSGGAWEQFF.